The clone carrying this TCR beta chain was seen many times. The antigen is not known. The data were taken from a study of CD8+CD57+ T cells in acquired aplastic anemia. Whole-study findings and limits: Overlap between patients and controls comprised about 28 CD8+ CDR3 sequences.

The germline V and J ends were trimmed by 2 bases and 0 bases, with 17 bases remaining between them. The CDR3 contains 18 residues. Germline V gives CDR1 MNHNY, CDR2 SVGAGI (reference sequence). The template for TCR beta VDJ and CDR3 sequence profiling was genomic DNA. A single record per CDR3 protein comes from TCRdb applying MiXCR to the reads. The sample has fewer than 250,000 distinct CDR3 sequences; almost 50% are singletons. In patients chosen for sequencing, flow cytometry had shown CD8+CD57+ cell expansion. At blood sampling, none of the patients had yet received therapy. Sequencing input: sorted CD4+, CD8+, or CD8+CD57+ T cells (not recorded which) from PBMCs. This rearrangement joins TRBV6-6 to TRBJ1-5, with a possible D match to TRBD1 (6 bases). This receptor was identified in a human donor with aplastic anemia. DNA for the CDR3: TGTGCCAGCAGTTACCCCGAAGGGACAAAGTATAGCAATCAGCCCCAGCATTTT. It translates to CASSYPEGTKYSNQPQHF.